This is a list of T cell receptor beta chains from one sample in a study of CD8+ T cells in alopecia areata. The method was immunoSEQ multiplex PCR; TCRdb's version includes in-frame clones alone and lacks a portion of them. The table has hundreds of thousands of clones, less than 80% seen once; the top ten hold approximately 1.2%. The sample consisted of CD4+ T cells sorted from blood, taken at week 0. These receptors were obtained from a human donor with alopecia areata. CDR3s include the opening cysteine and the closing phenylalanine or tryptophan. The order of the fields is J gene, V gene, D gene, clone size, CDR3 DNA, CDR3 protein. A D gene is named only where the DNA matches it firmly. For some rows the clone size is stated as once, few or many, or as a class when expanded; others skip it.

>TRBJ1-2|TRBV5-4|-|few
TGTGCCAGCAGCTTGGATGGGCTATCAGTTAACTATGGCTACACCTTC
CASSLDGLSVNYGYTF
>TRBJ2-3|TRBV18|-|-
TGTGCCAGCTCACCTAGTACAGATACGCAGTATTTT
CASSPSTDTQYF
>TRBJ2-5|TRBV5-4|-|-
TGTGCCAGCAGCTCACCCCAGGAGACCCAGTACTTC
CASSSPQETQYF
>TRBJ2-5|TRBV6-6|TRBD1|-
TGTGCCAGCACCACAGGGGGCGAGGAGACCCAGTACTTC
CASTTGGEETQYF
>TRBJ2-7|TRBV7-2|TRBD1|few
TGTGCCAGCAGCCCAAGGGACAGGGGCTACGAGCAGTACTTC
CASSPRDRGYEQYF
>TRBJ2-7|TRBV6-5|-|few
TGTGCCAGCACTAGCAGTTTCCTTGGGGAGCAGTACTTC
CASTSSFLGEQYF
>TRBJ2-7|TRBV4-1|TRBD1|few
TGCGCCAGCAGCCACGTGGACAGGGGAACGCGCGAGCAGTACTTC
CASSHVDRGTREQYF
>TRBJ2-2|TRBV14|-|few
TGTGCCAGCAGCCACAACGGGTACACCGGGGAGCTGTTTTTT
CASSHNGYTGELFF
>TRBJ1-2|TRBV13|TRBD1|-
TGTGCCAGCAGCCCTACGCAGGGGGCGGTTGGCTACACCTTC
CASSPTQGAVGYTF
>TRBJ2-3|TRBV5-5|-|few
TGTGCCAGCAGCCAAGCAGGAGATACGCAGTATTTT
CASSQAGDTQYF
>TRBJ2-2|TRBV4-3|-|-
TGCGCCAGCAGCCAAGTGGCAGGGGCCACCGGGGAGCTGTTTTTT
CASSQVAGATGELFF
>TRBJ2-7|TRBV6-5|TRBD2|-
TGTGCCAGCAGTTCGCCTAGCGGGGGGTACGAGCAGTACTTC
CASSSPSGGYEQYF
>TRBJ2-1|TRBV10-3|TRBD2|few
TGTGCCGCAGGACTAGCGGGGACTGATGAGCAGTTCTTC
CAAGLAGTDEQFF
>TRBJ2-1|TRBV19|-|-
TGTGCCAGTAGTATCGGGACCTACAATGAGCAGTTCTTC
CASSIGTYNEQFF
>TRBJ2-2|TRBV4-1|-|-
TGCGCCAGCAGCCAAGATGGCACGAACACCGGGGAGCTGTTTTTT
CASSQDGTNTGELFF
>TRBJ1-3|TRBV6-1|-|-
TGTGCCAGCCGACCTGCTGGAAACACCATATATTTT
CASRPAGNTIYF
>TRBJ2-3|TRBV29-1|-|few
TGCAGCGTTGAGCCTACAGGGAGGGGTACAGATACGCAGTATTTT
CSVEPTGRGTDTQYF
>TRBJ2-6|TRBV2|TRBD1|-
TGTGCCAGCAGTCAGGACAGGGCTGGGGCCAACGTCCTGACTTTC
CASSQDRAGANVLTF
>TRBJ1-1|TRBV5-6|-|-
TGTGCCAGCAGCTTGTCAGTTTTCCTGAACACTGAAGCTTTCTTT
CASSLSVFLNTEAFF
>TRBJ1-2|TRBV6-5|-|-
TGTGCCAGCAGTTACGCAGGGACCTCACCGTCCTATGGCTACACCTTC
CASSYAGTSPSYGYTF
>TRBJ1-6|TRBV7-9|-|-
TGTGCCAGCAGCTTAGACCTACGGAATTCACCCCTCCACTTT
CASSLDLRNSPLHF
>TRBJ1-2|TRBV7-3|-|few
TGTGCCAGCAGCCCAAAGGGACAAAGCTATGGCTACACCTTC
CASSPKGQSYGYTF
>TRBJ2-7|TRBV25-1|TRBD1|-
TGTGCCAGCAGCCCGGGACAGGGCAACTGGGAGCAGTACTTC
CASSPGQGNWEQYF
>TRBJ2-1|TRBV5-1|-|few
TGCGCCAGCAGCTTGGAGGGGAGCTCCTACAATGAGCAGTTCTTC
CASSLEGSSYNEQFF
>TRBJ2-5|TRBV6-6|TRBD1|-
TGTGCCAGCAGAGGCTGGGACAGGGGGCAAGAGACCCAGTACTTC
CASRGWDRGQETQYF
>TRBJ2-5|TRBV30|-|few
TGTGCCTGGAGCCACGGGGGCGGAAAGACCCAGTACTTC
CAWSHGGGKTQYF
>TRBJ2-5|TRBV29-1|-|-
TGCAGCTCCCGGGACACAATTAAAGAGACCCAGTACTTC
CSSRDTIKETQYF
>TRBJ1-6|TRBV6-6|-|few
TGTGCCAGCAGTTTAGCTCGTTCACCCCTCCACTTT
CASSLARSPLHF
>TRBJ1-2|TRBV30|-|few
TGTGCCTGGAAGGGGGGCCGTAACTATGGCTACACCTTC
CAWKGGRNYGYTF
>TRBJ2-7|TRBV29-1|TRBD2|-
TGCAGCGCATCCGGACTAGCGACATACGAGCAGTACTTC
CSASGLATYEQYF
>TRBJ1-6|TRBV27|-|-
TGTGCCAGCAGAAATACCGGGGGCCCAGCCCTCCACTTT
CASRNTGGPALHF
>TRBJ1-2|TRBV5-4|-|-
TGTGCCAGCAGCTTTAGGACGTCAAACTATGGCTACACCTTC
CASSFRTSNYGYTF
>TRBJ1-1|TRBV12-5|-|-
TGTGCTAGTGGTTTACTAGGGACTACCGAAGCTTTCTTT
CASGLLGTTEAFF
>TRBJ2-6|TRBV27|-|-
TGTGCCAGCAGTTCTGCAGGGGCTGGGGCCAACGTCCTGACTTTC
CASSSAGAGANVLTF
>TRBJ2-4|TRBV29-1|TRBD1|-
TGCAGCTCCTGGACAGGGGGCGAAAACATTCAGTACTTC
CSSWTGGENIQYF
>TRBJ2-7|TRBV30|-|once
TGTGCCTGGAGTAGGATGAACACCGGGATCCGACCCAACGAGCAGTACTTC
CAWSRMNTGIRPNEQYF
>TRBJ1-5|TRBV19|-|-
TGTGCCAGTAGTACCGGACAAACGAATAGCAATCAGCCCCAGCATTTT
CASSTGQTNSNQPQHF
>TRBJ1-6|TRBV14|-|few
TGTGATGTGAGGAGTTCACCCCTCCACTTT
CDVRSSPLHF
>TRBJ2-3|TRBV6-5|-|-
TGTGCCAGCTGGAGGCTAGGTACAGATACGCAGTATTTT
CASWRLGTDTQYF
>TRBJ2-2|TRBV7-2|TRBD1|-
TGTGCCAGCAGCCACAAGGGACAGGGATTATCCGGGGAGCTGTTTTTT
CASSHKGQGLSGELFF
>TRBJ1-6|TRBV5-4|-|-
TGTGCCAGCAGCTTGGACAGGGTCAATTCACCCCTCCACTTT
CASSLDRVNSPLHF
>TRBJ2-7|TRBV2|-|few
TGTGCCAGCAGAGGCGCCTACGAGCAGTACTTC
CASRGAYEQYF
>TRBJ1-1|TRBV15|-|-
TGTGCCACCAGCAAACAGGGTTTTGGGACTGAAGCTTTCTTT
CATSKQGFGTEAFF